The source of this T cell receptor beta chain is a study of molecular identifiers for immune sequencing clone quantification. Sorted cell numbers of roughly 19,000 to 1,000,000, with 10%, 30% or 50% RNA, served as input for naive CD8 libraries. Based on a CD8+CD4-CCR7+CD45RA+ profile, naive CD8 T cells were sorted. TCRdb re-called the PCR reads through MiXCR, storing one row per CDR3 protein. The sample lists hundreds of thousands of distinct CDR3 sequences, under 25% seen once, with around 0.7% in the top ten. The CDR3 runs to 17 residues. J gave up 0 bases and V 8 bases, and 13 bases lay outside the gene matches. Germline assignment: CDR1 SGHTA and CDR2 FQGNSA.

The clonotype was recovered from a human donor in good health. Some libraries in this study had Jurkat cell RNA spiked in. The chain combines TRBV7-2 with TRBJ2-1; TRBD2 matches 7 bases. Sequenced: naive CD8+ T cells from blood, with Jurkat cell RNA spiked in. The sample's subset: FACS-sorted CD8+CD4-CCR7+CD45RA+ naive T cells. CDR3 region: CASRSGGFKSSYNEQFF. For the CDR3, the DNA is TGTGCCAGCCGCTCCGGGGGGTTTAAGAGCTCCTACAATGAGCAGTTCTTC.